This T cell receptor beta chain was documented in a study of T cell responses to AZD1222 COVID-19 vaccine. V gave up 5 bases and J gave up 5 bases; unmatched junction bases: 9. CDR3 length: 15 residues. From germline, CDR1 is SGHNT and CDR2 YYREEE (reference sequence). Libraries were prepared by immunoSEQ multiplex PCR; TCRdb keeps only in-frame clonotypes and omits some of them. The repertoire holds over 150,000 clones, over 75% seen once, with around 3% in the top ten. The material sequenced was peripheral blood, taken on day 0 of AZD1222 vaccination. V gene TRBV5-4 combines with J gene TRBJ2-3; 9 bases align to TRBD2. This receptor was identified in an adult in good health. The CDR3, as DNA: TGTGCCAGCAGGCACCGCGGGGGGGCTCTAGATACGCAGTATTTT. Translating it yields CASRHRGGALDTQYF.